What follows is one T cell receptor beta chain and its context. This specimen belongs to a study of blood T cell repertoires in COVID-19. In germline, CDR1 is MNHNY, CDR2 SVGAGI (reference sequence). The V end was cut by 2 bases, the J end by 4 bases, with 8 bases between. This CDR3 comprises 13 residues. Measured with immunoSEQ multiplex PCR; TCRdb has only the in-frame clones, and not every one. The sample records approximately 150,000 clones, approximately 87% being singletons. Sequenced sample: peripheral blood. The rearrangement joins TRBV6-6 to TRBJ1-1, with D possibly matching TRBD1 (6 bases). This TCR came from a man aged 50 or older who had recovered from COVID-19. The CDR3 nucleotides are TGTGCCAGCAGTTACACAGGGCCCACTGAAGCTTTCTTT. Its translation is CASSYTGPTEAFF.